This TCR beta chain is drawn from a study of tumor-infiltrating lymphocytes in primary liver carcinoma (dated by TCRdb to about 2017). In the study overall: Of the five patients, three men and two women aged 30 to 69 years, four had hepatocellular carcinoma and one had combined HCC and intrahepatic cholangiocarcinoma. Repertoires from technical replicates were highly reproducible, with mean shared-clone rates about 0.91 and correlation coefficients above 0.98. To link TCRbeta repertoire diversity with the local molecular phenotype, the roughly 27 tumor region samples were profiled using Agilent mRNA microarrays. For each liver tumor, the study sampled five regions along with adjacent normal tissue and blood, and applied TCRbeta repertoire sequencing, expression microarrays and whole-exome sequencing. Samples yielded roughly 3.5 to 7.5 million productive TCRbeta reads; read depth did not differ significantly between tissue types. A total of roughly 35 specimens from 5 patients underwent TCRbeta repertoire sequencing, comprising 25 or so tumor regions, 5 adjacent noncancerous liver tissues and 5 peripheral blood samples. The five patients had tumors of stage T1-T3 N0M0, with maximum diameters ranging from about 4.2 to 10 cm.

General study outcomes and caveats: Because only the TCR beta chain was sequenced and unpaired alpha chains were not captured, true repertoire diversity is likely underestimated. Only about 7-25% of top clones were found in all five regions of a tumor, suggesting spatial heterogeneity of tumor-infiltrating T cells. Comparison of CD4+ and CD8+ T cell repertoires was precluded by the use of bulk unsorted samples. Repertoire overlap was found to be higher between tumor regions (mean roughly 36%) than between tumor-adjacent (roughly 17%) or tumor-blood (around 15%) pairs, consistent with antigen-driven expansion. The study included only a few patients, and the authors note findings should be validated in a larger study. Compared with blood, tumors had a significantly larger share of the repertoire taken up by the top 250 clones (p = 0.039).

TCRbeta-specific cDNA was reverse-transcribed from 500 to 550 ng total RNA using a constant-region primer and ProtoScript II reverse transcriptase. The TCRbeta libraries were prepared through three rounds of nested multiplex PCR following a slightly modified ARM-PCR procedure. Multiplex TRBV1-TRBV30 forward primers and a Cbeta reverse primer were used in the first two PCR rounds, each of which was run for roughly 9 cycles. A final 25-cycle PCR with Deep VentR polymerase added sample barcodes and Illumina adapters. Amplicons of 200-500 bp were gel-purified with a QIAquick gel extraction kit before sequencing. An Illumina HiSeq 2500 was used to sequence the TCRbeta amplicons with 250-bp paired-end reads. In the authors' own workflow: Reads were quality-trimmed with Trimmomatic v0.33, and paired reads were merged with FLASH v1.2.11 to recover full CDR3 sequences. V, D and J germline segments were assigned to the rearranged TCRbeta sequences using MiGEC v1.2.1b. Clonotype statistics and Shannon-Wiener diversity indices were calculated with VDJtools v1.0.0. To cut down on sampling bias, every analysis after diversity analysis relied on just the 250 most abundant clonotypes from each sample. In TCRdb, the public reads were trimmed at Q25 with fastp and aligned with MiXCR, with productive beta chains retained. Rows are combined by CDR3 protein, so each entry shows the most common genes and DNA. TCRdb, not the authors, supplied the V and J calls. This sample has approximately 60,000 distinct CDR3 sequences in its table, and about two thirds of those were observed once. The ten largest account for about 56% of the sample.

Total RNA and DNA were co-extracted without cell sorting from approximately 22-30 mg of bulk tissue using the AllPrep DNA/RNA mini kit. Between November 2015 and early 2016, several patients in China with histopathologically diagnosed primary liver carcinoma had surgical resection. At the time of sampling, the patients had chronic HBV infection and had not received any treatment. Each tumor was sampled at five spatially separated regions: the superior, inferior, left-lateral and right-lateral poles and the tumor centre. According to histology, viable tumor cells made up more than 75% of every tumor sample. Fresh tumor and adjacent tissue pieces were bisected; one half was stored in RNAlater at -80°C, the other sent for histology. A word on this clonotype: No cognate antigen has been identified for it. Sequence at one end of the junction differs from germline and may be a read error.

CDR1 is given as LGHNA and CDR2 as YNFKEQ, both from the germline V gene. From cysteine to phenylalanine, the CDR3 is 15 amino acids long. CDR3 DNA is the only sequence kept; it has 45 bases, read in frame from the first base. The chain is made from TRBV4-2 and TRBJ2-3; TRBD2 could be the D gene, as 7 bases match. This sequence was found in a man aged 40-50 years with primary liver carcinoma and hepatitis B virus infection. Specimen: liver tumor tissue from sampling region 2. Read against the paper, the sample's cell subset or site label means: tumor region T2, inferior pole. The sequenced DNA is TGTGCCAGCAGCCAAGACATTGCGGGGGCAGTTACACAGTGTTTT. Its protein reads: CASSQDIAGAVTQCF.